Shown below are 22 T cell receptor beta chains from a single sample sequenced in a study of cytomegalovirus exposure and HLA in healthy donors. Method: immunoSEQ multiplex PCR; TCRdb's copy keeps in-frame clones and lacks some. The table lists 130,000 to 150,000 clones, 85% to 90% of them singletons, with 7.9% in the top ten. Sample: PBMCs. All receptors derive from a woman between 18 and 30 years old in good health and CMV-seropositive.

The CDR3 here is CASSSGDSANYGYTF. The DNA for the CDR3 is TGTGCCAGCAGCTCGGGGGACAGCGCTAACTATGGCTACACCTTC. The chain links TRBV11-2 to TRBJ1-2, with TRBD1 identical over 7 bases. The CDR3 contains 15 residues. Germline-derived CDR1 and CDR2 are SGHAT and FQNNGV. Trimming at V came to 4 bases and at J to 0 bases, leaving 5 bases not matched to a gene.

The chain recombines TRBV19 with TRBJ1-4; D is perhaps TRBD1 (5 bases). This CDR3 contains 16 residues. Germline V gene lookup returns CDR1 LNHDA and CDR2 SQIVND (reference sequence). V was trimmed by 5 bases and J by 0 bases, leaving 13 bases between them. The CDR3 coding sequence is TGTGCCAGTAGTTCGACAGCTACTGCAACTAATGAAAAACTGTTTTTT. The encoded protein is CASSSTATATNEKLFF.

This clone has a handful of counts. The chain employs TRBV19 and TRBJ2-7, with TRBD2 as a possible D gene (7 bases). The V end lost 4 bases, the J end lost 5 bases, and 18 bases lay between the germline ends. The germline V gene has CDR1 LNHDA and CDR2 SQIVND (reference sequence). The CDR3 length is 15 residues. The chain's CDR3 is CASSSGRGAGNEQYF. The CDR3 nucleotides read TGTGCCAGTAGTAGTGGCCGGGGGGCCGGGAACGAGCAGTACTTC.

The chain employs TRBV6-6 and TRBJ1-2, with 9 bases matching TRBD1. CDR3 length equals 14 residues. Germline V gives CDR1 MNHNY, CDR2 SVGAGI (reference sequence). J was trimmed by 2 bases and V by 2 bases; bases with no gene match: 0. The CDR3 spells CASSYGTGNYGYTF. In nucleotides, the CDR3 is TGTGCCAGCAGTTACGGGACAGGGAACTATGGCTACACCTTC.

This chain connects TRBV27 to TRBJ2-1, with 10 bases lining up with TRBD2. Germline CDR1 reads MNHEY; CDR2 reads SMNVEV (reference sequence). This CDR3 has 15 residues. Trimming removed 10 bases from V and 4 bases from J; junction bases left unmatched: 10. In DNA form, the CDR3 reads TGTGCCACCAAAGCGGGAGGGCCCGAGTACAATGAGCAGTTCTTC. Translating gives CATKAGGPEYNEQFF.

The J gene is TRBJ1-3, the V gene TRBV30; 7 bases match TRBD1. The CDR3 is 15 residues long. V shed 4 bases and J 0 bases; nucleotides not matched to a gene: 6. In germline, CDR1 is GTSNPN, CDR2 SVGIG (reference sequence). Here the CDR3 reads CAWTGQAVSGNTIYF. The DNA for the CDR3 is TGTGCCTGGACCGGACAGGCCGTCTCTGGAAACACCATATATTTT.

V and J are TRBV11-2 and TRBJ2-1, with TRBD2 matching over 11 bases. The CDR3 runs 16 residues. The J segment lost 2 bases and the V segment lost 5 bases, leaving 5 bases of the junction unmatched. Germline CDR1 and CDR2: SGHAT and FQNNGV. This CDR3 is CASSTTSGTTYNEQFF. CDR3 in DNA: TGTGCCAGCAGCACGACTAGCGGGACCACCTACAATGAGCAGTTCTTC. Full variable domain (missing parts from reference TRBV11-2 and TRBJ2-1): EAGVAQSPRYKIIEKRQSVAFWCNPISGHATLYWYQQILGQGPKLLIQFQNNGVVDDSQLPKDRFSAERLKGVDSTLKIQPAKLEDSAVYLCASSTTSGTTYNEQFFGPGTRLTVL.

The chain couples TRBV7-6 to TRBJ2-2; D is perhaps TRBD1 (5 bases). V lost 1 base and J 1 base, leaving 13 bases between the germline ends. Germline CDR1 reads SGHVS; CDR2 reads FNYEAQ. This CDR3 contains 17 residues. CDR3 sequence (DNA): TGTGCCAGCAGCTTAGAGGCGGTGACAGAGAACACCGGGGAGCTGTTTTTT. Translation gives CASSLEAVTENTGELFF.

This rearrangement joins TRBV19 to TRBJ2-3; 7 bases match TRBD2. Trimming cost V 6 bases and J 6 bases; bases outside gene matches: 3. The CDR3 runs 12 residues. Germline V gene lookup returns CDR1 LNHDA and CDR2 SQIVND (reference sequence). The CDR3 is CASSGRRDTQYF. The CDR3 coding sequence is TGTGCCAGTAGCGGGAGGAGGGATACGCAGTATTTT.

This clone was observed a handful of times. The chain couples TRBV10-3 to TRBJ2-1; 8 positions match TRBD2. J lost 6 bases, V lost 4 bases, and 8 bases had no gene match. The germline V gene encodes CDR1 ENHRY and CDR2 SYGVKD. CDR3 length equals 15 residues. The CDR3 is CAISGLAGGGNEQFF. CDR3 DNA sequence: TGTGCCATCAGTGGGTTGGCGGGGGGAGGCAATGAGCAGTTCTTC.

This clone was seen more than once but under ten times. The gene calls are TRBV6-5 and TRBJ1-6; the D gene is possibly TRBD1 (5 bases). The CDR3 has 12 residues. Trimming removed 6 bases at V and 12 bases at J, with 12 bases between. The V gene's germline CDR1 is MNHEY and CDR2 SVGAGI. CDR3 DNA sequence: TGTGCCAGCAGCTTTCCAGGGTTACCCCTCCACTTT. This encodes CASSFPGLPLHF.

The V call is TRBV19, the J call TRBJ2-3; D gene unclear. Trimming took 3 bases from V and 1 from J, leaving 8 bases between them. The CDR3 is 14 residues long. Germline V gene data show CDR1 as LNHDA and CDR2 as SQIVND (reference sequence). CDR3 bases: TGTGCCAGTAGTATCGGGTCCCGCACAGATACGCAGTATTTT. As protein: CASSIGSRTDTQYF.

The chain uses TRBV27 and TRBJ2-2; D might be TRBD1 (5 bases). Trimming removed 5 bases from V and 7 bases from J, with 17 bases in between. The germline V gene encodes CDR1 MNHEY and CDR2 SMNVEV (reference sequence). The CDR3 length is 15 residues. In DNA, the CDR3 is TGTGCCAGCAGTCATTCACGAAGGGGAAGCGGGGAGCTGTTTTTT. This gives the protein CASSHSRRGSGELFF.

The V and J genes are TRBV28 and TRBJ1-1, with 8 bases identical to TRBD1. The CDR3 length is 14 residues. Germline values: CDR1 MDHEN, CDR2 SYDVKM. V lost 3 bases, J lost 5 bases, and 5 bases stayed unmatched. CDR3 in DNA: TGTGCCAGCAGTTTCTCCGGACAGGGAACTGAAGCTTTCTTT. Residues: CASSFSGQGTEAFF. Full variable domain (remainder filled in from reference TRBV28 and TRBJ1-1): DVKVTQSSRYLVKRTGEKVFLECVQDMDHENMFWYRQDPGLGLRLIYFSYDVKMKEKGDIPEGYSVSREKKERFSLILESASTNQTSMYLCASSFSGQGTEAFFGQGTRLTVV.

The rearrangement joins TRBV7-2 to TRBJ1-2; 8 bases line up with TRBD1. Trimming took 1 base from V and 2 from J; bases not matched to a gene: 3. Germline V lookup: CDR1 SGHTA, CDR2 FQGNSA. CDR3 length equals 15 residues. The CDR3 region has the DNA TGTGCCAGCAGCTTAGAAGACAGGGGAAACTATGGCTACACCTTC. It specifies CASSLEDRGNYGYTF.

The chain links TRBV4-1 to TRBJ1-5; 10 nucleotides agree with TRBD1. The V gene end was trimmed by 2 bases and the J gene end by 3 bases; junction bases not matched to a gene: 7. The CDR3 has 17 residues. The germline CDR1 and CDR2 sequences are MGHRA and YSYEKL. CDR3 DNA sequence: TGCGCCAGCAGCCAAAGACAGGGGGCGTGGGACAATCAGCCCCAGCATTTT. It encodes CASSQRQGAWDNQPQHF.

The rearrangement joins TRBV6-5 to TRBJ1-2; maybe TRBD1 (6 bases). CDR3 length equals 13 residues. The V end lost 6 bases, the J end lost 6 bases, and 14 bases lay between the germline ends. Germline loops: CDR1 MNHEY, CDR2 SVGAGI. The CDR3 is CASRPTQGNGYTF. CDR3 in DNA: TGTGCCAGCAGGCCAACCCAGGGGAATGGCTACACCTTC.

V is TRBV5-3 and J is TRBJ1-3; D remains ambiguous. TRBV5-3 is an open reading frame whose function is uncertain. This CDR3 spans 18 amino acids. With 2 bases removed from V and 0 bases from J, the gap between germline ends came to 18 bases. The CDR3 is CARSFFRTEAHSGNTIYF. The CDR3 DNA follows: TGTGCCAGAAGCTTTTTCCGTACGGAGGCCCACTCTGGAAACACCATATATTTT.

V gene TRBV6-6 combines with J gene TRBJ1-1; 8 positions match TRBD1. The CDR3 consists of 13 residues. CDR1 MNHNY and CDR2 SVGAGI come from the germline V gene (reference sequence). V shed 5 bases and J 10 bases; nucleotides not matched to a gene: 9. This CDR3 is CASSRKTGALAFF. CDR3 nucleotide sequence: TGTGCCAGCAGTCGGAAGACAGGGGCACTAGCTTTCTTT.

This clone was counted a single time. The chain links TRBV11-3 to TRBJ2-2; D remains ambiguous. Germline values: CDR1 SGHNT, CDR2 YENEEA. Trimming took 2 bases from V and 1 from J, leaving 2 bases between them. There are 13 residues in the CDR3. CDR3 amino acids: CASSLLNTGELFF. CDR3 in DNA: TGTGCCAGCAGCTTACTGAACACCGGGGAGCTGTTTTTT.

The V call is TRBV6-5, the J call TRBJ2-2; TRBD1 agrees at 11 bases. This CDR3 spans 16 amino acids. V lost 4 bases, J lost 5 bases, and 6 bases stayed unmatched. From germline, CDR1 is MNHEY and CDR2 SVGAGI. The CDR3 region is CASSLRDRGYTGELFF. As DNA, the CDR3 is TGTGCCAGCAGTTTACGGGACAGGGGGTATACCGGGGAGCTGTTTTTT.

The chain recombines TRBV5-4 with TRBJ1-1, with a possible D match to TRBD1 (6 bases). The germline gives CDR1 SGHNT, CDR2 YYREEE (reference sequence). V was pared by 4 bases and J by 6 bases, with 16 bases between. The CDR3 spans 14 residues. CDR3 DNA: TGTGCCAGCAGCCTAGGGGTGGGGGCGGCTGAAGCTTTCTTT. Protein sequence: CASSLGVGAAEAFF.